The present T cell receptor (beta chain) was sequenced within a study of T cell repertoires in cytomegalovirus infection. Study at large: The authors relied on CMV epitopes, both recently identified HLA-C-restricted and well-studied HLA-B-restricted. Evidence of both CMV infection and a matching HLA type came from public TCR beta signatures. Findings and caveats of the study: The study identified carriers of CMV plus the relevant HLA from cumulative public TCR beta family frequency. HLA-C-restricted CMV clonotypes gave the most frequent clonotype in two of eight donors.

TCRdb itself ran the reads through MiXCR, one entry per CDR3 protein. The table has around 900,000 distinct CDR3 sequences, roughly 31% seen once. V was trimmed by 5 bases and J by 8 bases, leaving 7 bases between them. The CDR3 runs 12 residues. Germline V gives CDR1 MNHNY, CDR2 SVGAGI (reference sequence). A few counts support this clonotype. No antigen is known for it. The input for sequencing was cultured CD8+ T cells from PBMCs, taken from culture after CMV antigen stimulation. This TCR was recovered from a human donor in good health (CMV status not recorded). Some clones in this sample may be carry-over from other donors' samples. This chain uses TRBV6-6 with TRBJ2-6; a possible D gene is TRBD1 (5 bases). CDR3 in amino acids: CASSQGSNVLTF. CDR3 bases: TGTGCCAGCAGTCAGGGATCCAACGTCCTGACTTTC.